The rows below give T cell receptor beta chains drawn from one sample of a study of beta chain features in type 1 diabetes. Some clones are missing from TCRdb's copy, which holds only in-frame ones; the method was immunoSEQ multiplex PCR. In the table there are around 200,000 clones, about 13% of which are singletons. The material sequenced was central memory CD4+ T cells from blood. The source is a woman aged 18-29 years in good health. CDR3s include the opening cysteine and the closing phenylalanine or tryptophan. A D gene is named only where the DNA matches it firmly. Where a row states a size, it is once, few, many or the class of an expanded clone; other rows omit it.

V	D	size	J	CDR3	DNA
TRBV12-5	-	few	TRBJ2-1	CASGPGGSDEQFF	TGTGCTAGTGGCCCCGGGGGTTCAGATGAGCAGTTCTTC
TRBV4-2	-	-	TRBJ2-7	CASSQGGPLERQYF	TGTGCCAGCAGCCAAGGGGGCCCTTTGGAGCGCCAGTACTTC
TRBV6-5	TRBD1	few	TRBJ1-4	CASSRDRGEKLFF	TGTGCCAGCAGCCGGGACAGGGGGGAAAAACTGTTTTTT
TRBV27	TRBD1	few	TRBJ2-2	CATKLRGRYGNTGELFF	TGTGCCACCAAACTTAGGGGGCGATATGGAAACACCGGGGAGCTGTTTTTT
TRBV9	TRBD1	few	TRBJ2-3	CASSVRRQGGTDTQYF	TGTGCCAGCAGCGTTCGACGACAGGGAGGCACAGATACGCAGTATTTT
TRBV11-3	-	few	TRBJ2-7	CASSPGAGEFYEQYF	TGTGCCAGCAGCCCAGGGGCAGGAGAATTCTACGAGCAGTACTTC
TRBV7-3	TRBD1	-	TRBJ2-3	CASRRDRASTDTQYF	TGTGCCAGCAGACGGGACAGAGCTTCGACAGATACGCAGTATTTT
TRBV18	-	few	TRBJ1-4	CASSPPSGQEKLFF	TGTGCCAGCTCACCACCGTCTGGACAGGAAAAACTGTTTTTT
TRBV15	-	few	TRBJ2-1	CATSRDIEREQFF	TGTGCCACCAGCAGAGATATAGAGCGGGAGCAGTTCTTC
TRBV7-2	-	few	TRBJ1-5	CASSMTGPNQPQHF	TGTGCCAGCAGCATGACAGGACCCAATCAGCCCCAGCATTTT
TRBV25-1	-	-	TRBJ1-3	CASSEARAGNTIYF	TGTGCCAGCAGTGAGGCCAGGGCCGGAAACACCATATATTTT
TRBV11-2	-	many	TRBJ1-2	CASRPTGIGYTF	TGTGCCAGCAGACCTACAGGGATTGGCTACACCTTC
TRBV28	TRBD1	-	TRBJ1-2	CASEDRGYGYTF	TGTGCCAGCGAGGACAGGGGGTATGGCTACACCTTC
TRBV28	TRBD1	-	TRBJ1-4	CASSGTGEWGEKLFF	TGTGCCAGCAGTGGGACAGGGGAATGGGGCGAAAAACTGTTTTTT
TRBV7-9	-	-	TRBJ1-3	CASSRTSSGNTIYF	TGTGCCAGCAGCCGTACATCCTCTGGAAACACCATATATTTT
TRBV15	TRBD1	few	TRBJ1-2	CATSSLTGGDGYTF	TGTGCCACCAGCAGCCTCACAGGGGGTGATGGCTACACCTTC
TRBV4-3	TRBD2	few	TRBJ2-5	CASSHRSGREETQYF	TGCGCCAGCAGCCATCGTAGCGGGAGGGAAGAGACCCAGTACTTC
TRBV7-9	-	-	TRBJ2-3	CASSPGFADTQYF	TGTGCCAGCAGCCCGGGTTTTGCAGATACGCAGTATTTT
TRBV9	-	-	TRBJ2-3	CASSVGSGVRTDTQYF	TGTGCCAGCAGCGTAGGGTCGGGAGTGAGGACAGATACGCAGTATTTT
TRBV9	TRBD2	few	TRBJ2-2	CASSGMGLAGSTGELFF	TGTGCCAGCAGCGGAATGGGACTAGCTGGTAGCACCGGGGAGCTGTTTTTT
TRBV5-1	-	-	TRBJ2-1	CASSLRAGREQFF	TGCGCCAGCAGCTTGAGGGCAGGGCGGGAGCAGTTCTTC
TRBV7-6	TRBD2	-	TRBJ2-5	CASSFAGEGETQYF	TGTGCCAGCAGCTTTGCGGGAGAGGGGGAGACCCAGTACTTC
TRBV4-3	TRBD1	-	TRBJ2-3	CASSLFGTGSTDTQYF	TGCGCCAGCAGCTTGTTCGGGACAGGGAGCACAGATACGCAGTATTTT
TRBV7-2	TRBD1	-	TRBJ1-2	CASRTTGEANYGYTF	TGTGCCAGCAGAACTACAGGGGAGGCTAACTATGGCTACACCTTC
TRBV6-5	TRBD2	-	TRBJ2-5	CASSSGLAEETQYF	TGTGCCAGCAGTAGCGGACTAGCGGAAGAGACCCAGTACTTC
TRBV2	-	-	TRBJ2-1	CASSGRPGSIRDTEQFF	TGTGCCAGCAGTGGGAGACCTGGATCGATTCGGGACACTGAGCAGTTCTTC
TRBV5-6	TRBD1	-	TRBJ1-2	CATSNRGGYTF	TGTGCCACCTCCAACAGGGGTGGCTACACCTTC
TRBV28	-	few	TRBJ2-7	CASSLILGEQYF	TGTGCCAGCAGTTTGATTCTAGGCGAGCAGTACTTC
TRBV30	-	-	TRBJ2-1	CAWSQRTPYNEQFF	TGTGCCTGGAGTCAACGGACTCCTTACAATGAGCAGTTCTTC
TRBV29-1	-	few	TRBJ1-2	CSVSSNYGYTF	TGCAGCGTTTCTTCTAACTATGGCTACACCTTC
TRBV29-1	TRBD1	few	TRBJ2-5	CSVGDRTGAAETQYF	TGCAGCGTTGGCGACCGGACAGGGGCGGCAGAGACCCAGTACTTC
TRBV30	TRBD2	-	TRBJ2-3	CAWSDLAGQDTQYF	TGTGCCTGGAGTGACCTAGCGGGACAAGATACGCAGTATTTT
TRBV28	TRBD2	-	TRBJ2-7	CASGTIGGSYEQYF	TGTGCCAGCGGGACTATCGGGGGTTCCTACGAGCAGTACTTC
TRBV7-2	TRBD1	few	TRBJ1-2	CASSLGTEYYGYTF	TGTGCCAGCAGCCTTGGGACAGAGTACTATGGCTACACCTTC
TRBV28	-	-	TRBJ2-7	CASSLTAPRSSYEQYF	TGTGCCAGCAGTTTGACCGCCCCGAGGAGCTCCTACGAGCAGTACTTC
TRBV5-5	TRBD1	-	TRBJ2-7	CASSFLGQDNEQYF	TGTGCCAGCAGCTTCTTGGGACAGGATAACGAGCAGTACTTC
TRBV9	-	few	TRBJ2-3	CASSVARQVAVRQYF	TGTGCCAGCAGCGTAGCGAGACAGGTCGCAGTGAGGCAGTATTTT
TRBV9	TRBD1	few	TRBJ1-1	CASSPRGGGATEAFF	TGTGCCAGCAGCCCCAGAGGAGGGGGCGCCACTGAAGCTTTCTTT